This T cell receptor beta chain was recorded in a study of shared clonotypes between healthy human individuals. Study-level background: Every donor yielded three CD4 naive, three CD4 memory, two CD8 naive and one CD8 memory plate.

About this clone itself: Its antigen is unidentified.

Original methodology: Junction-only sequences produced by ImmunoSEQ had no quality scores, so filtering differed. Data came from immunoSEQ multiplex PCR; TCRdb stores just in-frame clones and leaves some out. V, J and clone size are taken as reported in that table, and D and trimming were inferred from the DNA itself. The sample shows some 1 million clones, roughly 80% of them seen only once. The V gene's germline CDR1 is LNHDA and CDR2 SQIVND (reference sequence). Unmatched junction bases numbered 7, after V lost 11 bases and J lost 5 bases. The length of the CDR3 is 12 residues. General study findings and limits: With few donors, the genetic and exposure-history diversity represented was limited. Researchers sampled blood only, noting tissue repertoires likely differ.

This chain links TRBV19 with TRBJ1-2, with 8 bases fitting TRBD1. The clonotype was recovered from a man between 18 and 29 years old in good health. Sequenced: memory CD4+ T cells sorted from blood. Indicated subset: CD45RA-negative fraction. The CDR3 loop reads CASGQGRYGYTF. The CDR3 DNA sequence: TGTGCCTCCGGACAGGGTAGATATGGCTACACCTTC. Using reference TRBV19 and TRBJ1-2 for the parts outside the CDR3, the full variable domain is DGGITQSPKYLFRKEGQNVTLSCEQNLNHDAMYWYRQDPGQGLRLIYYSQIVNDFQKGDIAEGYSVSREKKESFPLTVTSAQKNPTAFYLCASGQGRYGYTFGSGTRLTVV.